This T cell receptor (beta chain) was sequenced during a study of human CD8 memory T cell subsets. Points from the study as a whole: The overlap between stem-like memory and precursor exhausted T cell repertoires was minimal.

The TCR beta sequencing libraries came from UMI-labeled 5' RACE. TCRdb reworked the 5' RACE reads into one entry per CDR3 protein, no DNA. The repertoire table contains 5,500 to 7,000 distinct CDR3 sequences. This CDR3 has 15 amino acids. Germline CDR1 reads PRHDT; CDR2 reads FYEKMQ (reference sequence). A remark on this clonotype: Its antigen is unknown.

V and J are TRBV13 and TRBJ1-2; absent DNA, TCRdb's TRBD1 call cannot be checked. The receptor comes from a human donor in good health. Sequences were obtained from CD8+ effector memory T cells (TEM) sorted from PBMCs. Subset denoted: effector memory CD8 T cells, CCR7- CD45RO+ CD95+. The CDR3 is CASSLGQGGNYGYTF.